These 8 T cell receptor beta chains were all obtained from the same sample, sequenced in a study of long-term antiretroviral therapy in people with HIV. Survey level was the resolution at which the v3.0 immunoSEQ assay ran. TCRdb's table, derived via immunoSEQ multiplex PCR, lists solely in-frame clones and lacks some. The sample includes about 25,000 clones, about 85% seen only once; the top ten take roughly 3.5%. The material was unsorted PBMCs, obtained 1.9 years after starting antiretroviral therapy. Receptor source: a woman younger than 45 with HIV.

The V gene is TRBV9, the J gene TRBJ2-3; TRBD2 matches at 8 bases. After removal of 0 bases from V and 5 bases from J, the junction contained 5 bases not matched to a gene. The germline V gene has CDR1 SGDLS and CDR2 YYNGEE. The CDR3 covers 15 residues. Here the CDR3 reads CASSVGGGLEDTQYF. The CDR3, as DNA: TGTGCCAGCAGCGTAGGCGGGGGGCTAGAAGATACGCAGTATTTT. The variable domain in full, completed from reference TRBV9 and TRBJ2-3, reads DSGVTQTPKHLITATGQRVTLRCSPRSGDLSVYWYQQSLDQGLQFLIQYYNGEERAKGNILERFSAQQFPDLHSELNLSSLELGDSALYFCASSVGGGLEDTQYFGPGTRLTVL.

The CDR3 region is CASSVASGQRNQPQHF. CDR3 bases: TGTGCCAGTAGCGTAGCCTCGGGGCAGAGAAATCAGCCCCAGCATTTT. The chain uses TRBV19 and TRBJ1-5; possible D gene TRBD1, 5 bases. V lost 6 bases and J 4 bases, leaving 19 bases between the germline ends. Germline lookup yields CDR1 LNHDA and CDR2 SQIVND (reference sequence). This CDR3 spans 16 amino acids.

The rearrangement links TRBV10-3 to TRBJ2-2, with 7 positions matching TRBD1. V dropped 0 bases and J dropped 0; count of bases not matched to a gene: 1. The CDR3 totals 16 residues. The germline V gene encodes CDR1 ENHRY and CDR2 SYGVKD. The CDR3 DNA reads TGTGCCATCAGTGAGTCGACAGGGACGAACACCGGGGAGCTGTTTTTT. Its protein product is CAISESTGTNTGELFF.

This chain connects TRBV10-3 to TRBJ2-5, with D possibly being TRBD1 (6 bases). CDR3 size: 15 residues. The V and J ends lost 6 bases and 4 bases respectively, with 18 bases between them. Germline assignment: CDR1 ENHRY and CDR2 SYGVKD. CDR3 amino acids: CAISLRQDSGETQYF. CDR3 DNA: TGTGCCATCAGCTTAAGACAGGATTCGGGAGAGACCCAGTACTTC.

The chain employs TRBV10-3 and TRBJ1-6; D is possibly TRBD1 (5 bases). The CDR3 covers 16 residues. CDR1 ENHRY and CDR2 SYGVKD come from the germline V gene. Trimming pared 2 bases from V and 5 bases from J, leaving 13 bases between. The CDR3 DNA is TGTGCCATCAGTGAGGGTTCCAAGGGGAATAATTCACCCCTCCACTTT. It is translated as CAISEGSKGNNSPLHF.

CDR3 residues: CAWIHLDRVKTDTQYF. The CDR3 DNA sequence: TGTGCCTGGATCCATCTAGACAGGGTGAAGACAGATACGCAGTATTTT. The genes are TRBV30 and TRBJ2-3, with 7 bases identical to TRBD1. J lost 3 bases, V lost 4 bases, and 13 bases had no gene match. The CDR3 covers 16 residues. CDR1 is GTSNPN and CDR2 is SVGIG in the germline V gene (reference sequence).

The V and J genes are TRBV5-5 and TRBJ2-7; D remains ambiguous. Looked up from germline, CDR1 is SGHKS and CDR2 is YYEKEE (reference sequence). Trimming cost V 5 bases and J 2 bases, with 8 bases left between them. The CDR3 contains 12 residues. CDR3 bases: TGTGCCAGCAGAACAGCTACCTACGAGCAGTACTTC. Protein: CASRTATYEQYF.

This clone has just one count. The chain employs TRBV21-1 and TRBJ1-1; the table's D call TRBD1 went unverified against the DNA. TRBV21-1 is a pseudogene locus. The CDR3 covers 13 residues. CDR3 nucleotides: TGTGCCAGTTCGGGACAGGGGGCCGATGAAGCTTTCTTT. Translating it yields CASSGQGADEAFF.